A single sample gave rise to the 6 T cell receptor beta chains below, sequenced in a study of blood T cell repertoires in COVID-19. Profiling relied on immunoSEQ multiplex PCR, and the TCRdb table lists in-frame clones only, not all of them. The sample carries tens of thousands of clones, approximately 89% recorded once. Sequencing was performed on peripheral blood. These receptors were collected from a human donor with acute or convalescent COVID-19. The donor label of this sample is uncertain.

J is TRBJ2-3 and V is TRBV5-6; tentatively, D is TRBD1 (5 bases). This CDR3 is 12 amino acids long. The V gene's germline CDR1 is SGHDT and CDR2 YYEEEE. Trimming left V 4 bases short and J 6 bases short, with 9 bases between. The CDR3 loop reads CASSTHRDTQYF. For the CDR3, the DNA is TGTGCCAGCAGCACACACAGGGATACGCAGTATTTT.

This clone was seen once. The chain recombines TRBV27 with TRBJ2-7, with TRBD1 matching 8 bases. The CDR3 runs 13 residues. Germline V gives CDR1 MNHEY, CDR2 SMNVEV (reference sequence). Trimming cost V 5 bases and J 7 bases; bases outside gene matches: 7. This CDR3 is CASSQTGVGEQYF. For the CDR3, the DNA is TGTGCCAGCAGTCAGACAGGGGTGGGGGAGCAGTACTTC.

This chain links TRBV24-1 with TRBJ2-5; weak D call: TRBD1 (6 bases). Germline V gene data show CDR1 as KGHDR and CDR2 as SFDVKD. The CDR3 loop spans 15 amino acids. Between the trimmed V and J ends, which lost 6 bases and 5 bases, there was a span of 18 bases. The CDR3: CATSQPGARPETQYF. In nucleotides, the CDR3 is TGTGCCACCAGTCAGCCAGGGGCTCGTCCGGAGACCCAGTACTTC.

The table lists this clone with a count of one. V is TRBV6-6 and J is TRBJ2-3, with TRBD2 matching over 7 bases. There are 13 residues in the CDR3. J lost 3 bases, V lost 6 bases, and 3 bases had no gene match. Germline V gives CDR1 MNHNY, CDR2 SVGAGI (reference sequence). CDR3 nucleotides: TGTGCCAGCAGGGGCGGGGGTACAGATACGCAGTATTTT. This sequence encodes CASRGGGTDTQYF.

The J gene is TRBJ1-4, the V gene TRBV11-2; D is possibly TRBD1 (6 bases). Trimming left V 3 bases short and J 7 bases short, with 15 bases between. Germline loops: CDR1 SGHAT, CDR2 FQNNGV. This CDR3 is built from 15 residues. This CDR3 is CASSFKPDRSEKLFF. The DNA of the CDR3 is TGTGCCAGCAGCTTTAAGCCTGACAGGAGTGAAAAACTGTTTTTT.

V and J are TRBV28 and TRBJ1-3; tentatively, D is TRBD1 (5 bases). V was cut by 2 bases and J by 0 bases, with 14 bases left in between. CDR3 length: 17 residues. Germline CDR1 and CDR2: MDHEN and SYDVKM. In nucleotides, the CDR3 is TGTGCCAGCAGTTTAGGTGGGGCGAGGAGCTCTGGAAACACCATATATTTT. Amino acids: CASSLGGARSSGNTIYF.